This TCR beta chain was sequenced in a study of technical replicates of blood from a handful of donors. Only in-frame clones appear in the TCRdb table, and some are missing; sequencing was by immunoSEQ multiplex PCR. The table has 95,000 or so clones, roughly 95% seen once. V lost 1 base, J lost 3 bases, and 7 bases stayed unmatched. This CDR3 is built from 17 residues. CDR1 is SGHAT, CDR2 FQNNGV, per germline. The J gene is TRBJ1-3, the V gene TRBV11-2; 9 bases are shared with TRBD1. The sample consisted of T cells isolated from PBMCs. The clonotype originates from a human donor in good health. CDR3 in DNA: TGTGCCAGCAGCTTAGGGGGACAGGGTGTTTTTGGAAACACCATATATTTT. Its protein is CASSLGGQGVFGNTIYF.